These T cell receptor beta chains were read from a single sample in a study of shared clonotypes between healthy human individuals. Clones were sequenced by immunoSEQ multiplex PCR, and TCRdb holds only the in-frame ones, with some missing. Among a few hundred thousand clones listed, less than 80% were seen once. The sequencing input was PBMCs. Receptors originate from a woman between 35 and 50 years old in good health. Some clones in this sample may be carry-over from other donors' samples. The CDR3 runs from the conserved cysteine through the conserved F or W. A D gene is named only where the DNA matches it firmly. A row's size may be missing; if present it is once, few, many or a size class.

>TRBJ1-5|-|TRBV28|17|-
TGTGCCAGCAGTTTGAGTATTCAGGGTTATAGCAATCAGCCCCAGCATTTT
CASSLSIQGYSNQPQHF
>TRBJ2-1|-|TRBV15|16|-
TGTGCCACCAGCAGACCGTCTAGCCAAGCCTACAATGAGCAGTTCTTC
CATSRPSSQAYNEQFF
>TRBJ2-1|-|TRBV7-2|17|-
TGTGCCAGCAGCTTATTGGGACCCCAAGCAGGTTACAATGAGCAGTTCTTC
CASSLLGPQAGYNEQFF
>TRBJ2-1|-|TRBV7-8|17|TRBD2
TGTGCCAGCAGCTTCGGACTAGCGGGAGGCATTTCCCACGAGCAGTTCTTC
CASSFGLAGGISHEQFF
>TRBJ1-4|-|TRBV11-2|14|-
TGTGCCAGCAGCCGGGACGGCCGTAATGAAAAACTGTTTTTT
CASSRDGRNEKLFF
>TRBJ1-2|-|TRBV28|12|-
TGTGCCAGCACGGGATCAGTCTATGGCTACACCTTC
CASTGSVYGYTF
>TRBJ2-1|few|TRBV6-4|13|-
TGTGCCAGCAGTGAAACAGACTACAATGAGCAGTTCTTC
CASSETDYNEQFF
>TRBJ2-1|-|TRBV4-1|14|-
TGCGCCAGCAGGAGAGGGGACTCCTACAATGAGCAGTTCTTC
CASRRGDSYNEQFF
>TRBJ1-3|-|TRBV4-1|15|-
TGCGCCAGCAGCCAGACCTATAGCTCTGGAAACACCATATATTTT
CASSQTYSSGNTIYF
>TRBJ1-5|-|TRBV2|13|-
TGTGCCAGCAAATTCTCAGGGCCCCAGCCCCAGCATTTT
CASKFSGPQPQHF
>TRBJ2-7|-|TRBV4-2|15|-
TGTGCCAGCAGCCAAGAGGGGGCTAGGGTCCACGAGCAGTACTTC
CASSQEGARVHEQYF
>TRBJ2-7|-|TRBV7-7|13|TRBD1
TGTGCCAGCAGCCTGGACAGGAACTACGAGCAGTACTTC
CASSLDRNYEQYF
>TRBJ1-1|-|TRBV28|13|-
TGTGCCAGCAGTTTGGGGAGGAACACTGAAGCTTTCTTT
CASSLGRNTEAFF
>TRBJ2-7|-|TRBV28|15|TRBD1
TGTGCCAGCAGTCCACCCGGGGACAGACTGTGGTGGCAGTACTTC
CASSPPGDRLWWQYF
>TRBJ2-7|-|TRBV11-2|16|-
TGTGCCAGCAGCCCTTTCACTATCACTAGTCGGACCGAGCAGTACTTC
CASSPFTITSRTEQYF
>TRBJ2-1|-|TRBV29-1|15|-
TGCAGCGTTGTGGGGCTAGGGAACTCCTACAATGAGCAGTTCTTC
CSVVGLGNSYNEQFF
>TRBJ1-1|few|TRBV29-1|12|-
TGCAGCGTTGGTGCGGCGAACACTGAAGCTTTCTTT
CSVGAANTEAFF